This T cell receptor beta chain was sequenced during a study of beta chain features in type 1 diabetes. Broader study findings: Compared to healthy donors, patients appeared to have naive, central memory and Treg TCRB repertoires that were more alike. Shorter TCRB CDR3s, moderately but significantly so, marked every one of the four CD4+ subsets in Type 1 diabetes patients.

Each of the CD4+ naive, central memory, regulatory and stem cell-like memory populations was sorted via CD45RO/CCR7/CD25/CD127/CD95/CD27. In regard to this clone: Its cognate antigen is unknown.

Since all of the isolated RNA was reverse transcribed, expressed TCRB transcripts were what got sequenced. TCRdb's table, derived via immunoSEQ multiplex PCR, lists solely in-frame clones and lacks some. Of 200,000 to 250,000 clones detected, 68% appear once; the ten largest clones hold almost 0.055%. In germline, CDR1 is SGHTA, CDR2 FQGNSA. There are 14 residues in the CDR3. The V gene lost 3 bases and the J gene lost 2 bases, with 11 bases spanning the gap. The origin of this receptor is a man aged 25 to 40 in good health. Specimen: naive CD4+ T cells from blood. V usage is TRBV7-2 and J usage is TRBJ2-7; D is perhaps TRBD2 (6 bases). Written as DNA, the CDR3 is TGTGCCAGCAGCTTTGGGCGGGGCGCCTACGAGCAGTACTTC. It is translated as CASSFGRGAYEQYF.